Sequencing of this T cell receptor (beta chain) was carried out in a study of shared clonotypes between healthy human individuals. The trim removed 4 bases at V and 4 bases at J, leaving 12 bases unmatched. From germline, CDR1 is KGHSH and CDR2 LQKENI. This CDR3 is 18 amino acids long. In the sorted-subset replicate PCRs, 200 ng DNA, around 30,000 T cell genomes, was used. Clones were read by immunoSEQ multiplex PCR, and TCRdb kept only the in-frame ones, dropping some. The profile shows some 600,000 clones, around 96% of them singletons. Terminally differentiated effector memory CD45RA+ cells were excluded from the naive CD8 cells, which were CD45RO-negative and positively selected for CCR7. A remark on this clone: Antigen: not known.

Whole-study findings and limits: Researchers found naive subsets generally carried larger estimated richness than memory subsets. A handful of donors showed sharing of about 5.5% of naive CD4 clonotypes. Among non-shared clonotypes, generation probabilities were lower than among those shared by all four donors.

This chain joins TRBV18 and TRBJ2-3, with 12 bases lining up with TRBD2. This sequence was found in a woman in her twenties or thirties in good health. Source material: naive CD8+ T cells sorted from blood. The CDR3, as DNA: TGTGCCAGCTCACTTTCTGTCCGACTAGCGGGAGTTGCAGATACGCAGTATTTT. Its translation is CASSLSVRLAGVADTQYF.